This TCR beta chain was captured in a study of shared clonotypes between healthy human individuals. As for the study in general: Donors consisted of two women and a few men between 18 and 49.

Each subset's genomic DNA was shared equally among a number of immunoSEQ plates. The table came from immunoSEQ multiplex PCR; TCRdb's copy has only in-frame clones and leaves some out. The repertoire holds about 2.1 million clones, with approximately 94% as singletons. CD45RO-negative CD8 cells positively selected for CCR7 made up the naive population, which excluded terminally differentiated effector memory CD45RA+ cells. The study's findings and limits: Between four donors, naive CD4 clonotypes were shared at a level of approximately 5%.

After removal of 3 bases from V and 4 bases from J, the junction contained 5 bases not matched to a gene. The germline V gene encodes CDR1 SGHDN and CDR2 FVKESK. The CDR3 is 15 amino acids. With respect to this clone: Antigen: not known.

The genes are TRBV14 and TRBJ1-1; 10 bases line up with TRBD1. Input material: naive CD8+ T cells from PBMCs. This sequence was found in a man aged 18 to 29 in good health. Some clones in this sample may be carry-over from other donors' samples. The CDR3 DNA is TGTGCCAGCAGCCAGAGACAGGGGGCTGGCACTGAAGCTTTCTTT. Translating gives CASSQRQGAGTEAFF.